The rows below give T cell receptor beta chains drawn from one sample of a study of shared clonotypes between healthy human individuals. Sequencing was performed with immunoSEQ multiplex PCR; in TCRdb, only in-frame clones are kept and a portion is missing. The data show about 450,000 clones, 70% to 85% seen once. The sequenced sample consisted of PBMCs. Every receptor here comes from a woman aged 35 to 49 in good health. Some clones in this sample may be carry-over from other donors' samples. Both conserved end residues are part of each CDR3. The order of the fields is clone size, D gene, V gene, J gene, CDR3 DNA, CDR3 protein. The D gene is left open where the match is weak. Size is stated for part of the rows, as once, few or many counts, or as a class when the clone is expanded.

>NA|NA|TRBV21-1|TRBJ2-3
TGTGCCAGCAGCAAGGCGGGACTAGCGGGAACAGATACGCAGTATTTT
CASSKAGLAGTDTQYF
>NA|NA|TRBV27|TRBJ2-3
TGTGCCAGCAGCTTAGTAGGCACAGATACGCAGTATTTT
CASSLVGTDTQYF
>NA|NA|TRBV30|TRBJ1-1
TGTGCCTGGAGTAGGGATACCACTGAAGCTTTCTTT
CAWSRDTTEAFF
>many|TRBD2|TRBV5-1|TRBJ2-1
TGCGCCAGCAGCTTACTAGCGATTGGGGATGAGCAGTTCTTC
CASSLLAIGDEQFF
>NA|NA|TRBV2|TRBJ1-5
TGTGCCAGCAGTGGGGGCGGAGTGACTAATCAGCCCCAGCATTTT
CASSGGGVTNQPQHF
>NA|TRBD2|TRBV5-1|TRBJ2-5
TGCGCCAGCACCACATTGGCGGGAGGGCCGGGGGAGACCCAGTACTTC
CASTTLAGGPGETQYF
>NA|TRBD2|TRBV14|TRBJ2-2
TGTGCCAGCAGCCAAGTCGGTGGCGGGAGCCCCGGGGAGCTGTTTTTT
CASSQVGGGSPGELFF
>NA|TRBD2|TRBV7-8|TRBJ2-3
TGTGCCAGCAGCTTATTTCGGGAGGTCCTTACGTCAGATACGCAGTATTTT
CASSLFREVLTSDTQYF
>NA|NA|TRBV19|TRBJ1-1
TGTGCCTGTCAATCCCGGGAGAACACTGAAGCTTTCTTT
CACQSRENTEAFF
>NA|NA|TRBV7-3|TRBJ2-6
TGTGCCAGCAGCTTCGTCGGACGGCGCTCTGGGGCCAACGTCCTGACTTTC
CASSFVGRRSGANVLTF
>NA|NA|TRBV2|TRBJ1-4
TGTGCCAGCAGTGAATATGGGATAAATGAAAAACTGTTTTTT
CASSEYGINEKLFF
>few|TRBD1|TRBV27|TRBJ2-7
TGTGCCAGCACGGACAGGGGAGGGTACGAGCAGTACTTC
CASTDRGGYEQYF
>NA|NA|TRBV30|TRBJ1-2
TGTGCCTGGAGGAAAGGTGGCTACACCTTC
CAWRKGGYTF
>once|NA|TRBV28|TRBJ2-1
TGTGCCAGCAGTTTAAGGAATGAGCAGTTCTTC
CASSLRNEQFF
>NA|TRBD2|TRBV7-2|TRBJ2-3
TGTGCCAGCAGCAATACAGCGGGAGGTGTAGATACGCAGTATTTT
CASSNTAGGVDTQYF
>few|NA|TRBV28|TRBJ2-5
TGTGCCAGCAGCTCCGACAGGTACGAGGAGACCCAGTACTTC
CASSSDRYEETQYF
>NA|TRBD2|TRBV5-4|TRBJ2-3
TGTGCCAGCAGCCCTGAAGCGGGAGGCACAGATACGCAGTATTTT
CASSPEAGGTDTQYF
>NA|NA|TRBV18|TRBJ2-2
TGTGCCAGCTCACCAAGTACAGTAAGATTCAACACCGGGGAGCTGTTTTTT
CASSPSTVRFNTGELFF
>NA|NA|TRBV28|TRBJ2-7
TGTGCCAGCAGTTTTAGTACAGCCTACGAGCAGTACTTC
CASSFSTAYEQYF
>NA|TRBD2|TRBV4-1|TRBJ2-3
TGCGCCAGCAGCCGGGCCCTAGCGGGTAGCACAGATACGCAGTATTTT
CASSRALAGSTDTQYF
>NA|NA|TRBV25-1|TRBJ2-3
TGTGCCAGCAGTGAACACTATGGCGCAGATACGCAGTATTTT
CASSEHYGADTQYF
>NA|TRBD1|TRBV15|TRBJ1-2
TGTGCCACCAGCACAGGACAGGGGGCGCTCGGCTATGGCTACACCTTC
CATSTGQGALGYGYTF
>NA|TRBD2|TRBV7-2|TRBJ2-7
TGTGCCAGCAGCCCCCGGACTAGCGGGACCTACGAGCAGTACTTC
CASSPRTSGTYEQYF
>NA|NA|TRBV6-1|TRBJ2-7
TGTGCCAGCAGTGGGACGAACAGAGAGTTAACCTACGAGCAGTACTTC
CASSGTNRELTYEQYF
>NA|NA|TRBV7-1|TRBJ2-7
TGTGCCAGCAGCCACGGGGGCGGCGAGCAGTACTTC
CASSHGGGEQYF
>NA|NA|TRBV2|TRBJ2-1
TGTGCCAGCAGATACTCCCCGGGACGGCCTAATGAGCAGTTCTTC
CASRYSPGRPNEQFF
>NA|NA|TRBV7-3|TRBJ2-3
TGTGCCAGCAGCCCTTCTAGCACAGATACGCAGTATTTT
CASSPSSTDTQYF
>NA|NA|TRBV13|TRBJ2-4
TGTGCCAGCAAAGGGCGGCTAGCCAAAAACATTCAGTACTTC
CASKGRLAKNIQYF
>once|NA|TRBV18|TRBJ2-2
TGTGCCAGCTCACCACCCAGGGCCAACACCGGGGAGCTGTTTTTT
CASSPPRANTGELFF
>NA|TRBD2|TRBV13|TRBJ2-5
TGTGCCAGCAGCTTCGGGACTAGCGGAGAGACCCAGTACTTC
CASSFGTSGETQYF
>NA|NA|TRBV6-1|TRBJ2-3
TGTGCCAGCACCACTATGACTAGCACAGATACGCAGTATTTT
CASTTMTSTDTQYF
>NA|TRBD1|TRBV28|TRBJ2-7
TGTGCCAGCAGTTCTACAGGGGTTCGCTACGAGCAGTACTTC
CASSSTGVRYEQYF
>NA|NA|TRBV25-1|TRBJ2-7
TGTGCCAGCAGTGACAGGGATCGCTACGAGCAGTACTTC
CASSDRDRYEQYF
>NA|TRBD2|TRBV5-1|TRBJ2-1
TGCGCCAGCAGCTTGGAGGCGGGAGGGTACAATGAGCAGTTCTTC
CASSLEAGGYNEQFF
>NA|TRBD2|TRBV9|TRBJ2-2
TGTGCCAGCAGCGTAGTCCCGACTAGCGGTAACACCGGGGAGCTGTTTTTT
CASSVVPTSGNTGELFF
>NA|NA|TRBV18|TRBJ2-7
TGTGCCAGCTCACCACCGGTTCACACCCCGTCCTACGAGCAGTACTTC
CASSPPVHTPSYEQYF
>NA|NA|TRBV11-2|TRBJ1-1
TGTGCCAGCAGCTCAACTCGACAGAACACTGAAGCTTTCTTT
CASSSTRQNTEAFF
>NA|NA|TRBV27|TRBJ1-1
TGTGCCAGTCGGAGGGGGGACCTGAACACTGAAGCTTTCTTT
CASRRGDLNTEAFF
>NA|NA|TRBV11-2|TRBJ1-1
TGTGCCAGCAGCTTAGGATCCGTTGAAGCTTTCTTT
CASSLGSVEAFF
>NA|TRBD2|TRBV29-1|TRBJ2-5
TGCAGCGTTGTGAAGGCTAGCGGGACTCAAGAGACCCAGTACTTC
CSVVKASGTQETQYF
>few|NA|TRBV7-3|TRBJ1-1
TGTGCCAGCAGCCCGGCAGGGAGGACTGAAGCTTTCTTT
CASSPAGRTEAFF
>NA|NA|TRBV29-1|TRBJ2-3
TGCAGCGTTGATACAGTGTTGGATACGCAGTATTTT
CSVDTVLDTQYF
>NA|TRBD2|TRBV5-4|TRBJ2-1
TGTGCCAGCAGCTTTAATCTAGCGGGAGGTAATGAGCAGTTCTTC
CASSFNLAGGNEQFF
>NA|TRBD1|TRBV7-8|TRBJ2-2
TGTGCCAGCAGCATGTACAGGGGGCAGAACACCGGGGAGCTGTTTTTT
CASSMYRGQNTGELFF
>NA|NA|TRBV6-6|TRBJ1-5
TGTGCCGCTTCGGCAGGGACCAATCAGCCCCAGCATTTT
CAASAGTNQPQHF
>NA|TRBD1|TRBV29-1|TRBJ1-1
TGCAGTTCGGAGAGGACAGGGTTTATCACTGAAGCTTTCTTT
CSSERTGFITEAFF